These T cell receptor beta chains were read from a single sample in a study of blood T cell repertoires in COVID-19. Data came from immunoSEQ multiplex PCR; TCRdb stores just in-frame clones and leaves some out. Altogether about 110,000 clones are present, 84% being singletons, with the ten largest covering about 6.6%. Sequenced input: peripheral blood. Receptors originate from a woman between 50 and 59 years old with acute or convalescent COVID-19. Each CDR3 is given with its conserved first and last residue. The D gene is left open where the match is weak. Only some rows state a clone size, as once, few, many or a class for expanded clones.

few	NA	TRBV7-8	TRBJ2-7	CASSLARSTYEQYF	TGTGCCAGCAGCTTAGCGCGTAGTACCTACGAGCAGTACTTC
NA	NA	TRBV5-1	TRBJ1-2	CASSLPAGESGYTF	TGCGCCAGCAGCTTGCCTGCGGGGGAATCTGGCTACACCTTC
NA	TRBD1	TRBV5-6	TRBJ1-1	CASSGLRTGNTEAFF	TGTGCCAGCAGCGGCCTGCGGACAGGGAACACTGAAGCTTTCTTT
NA	TRBD2	TRBV19	TRBJ2-1	CASSLAGGPHEQFF	TGTGCCAGTAGTCTAGCGGGGGGGCCCCATGAGCAGTTCTTC
NA	NA	TRBV18	TRBJ1-1	CASSPRIISMNTEAFF	TGTGCCAGCTCACCGCGTATCATCTCTATGAACACTGAAGCTTTCTTT
NA	TRBD1	TRBV5-5	TRBJ1-2	CASSSLSGTGDNYGYTF	TGTGCCAGCAGCTCCCTCTCCGGGACAGGGGATAACTATGGCTACACCTTC
NA	NA	TRBV5-4	TRBJ2-3	CASGLHDGTDTQYF	TGTGCCAGCGGACTTCACGATGGCACAGATACGCAGTATTTT
NA	TRBD1	TRBV28	TRBJ1-2	CASGYRDRPYTF	TGTGCCAGCGGATACCGGGACAGACCCTACACCTTC
NA	NA	TRBV6-6	TRBJ1-1	CASKSRQGTEAFF	TGTGCCAGCAAGAGTCGCCAGGGGACTGAAGCTTTCTTT
once	NA	TRBV6-5	TRBJ1-1	CASSYSRGFAEAFF	TGTGCCAGCAGTTACTCGCGGGGGTTCGCTGAAGCTTTCTTT
NA	NA	TRBV6-5	TRBJ1-4	CASSLLGEDEKLFF	TGTGCCAGCAGTTTATTGGGGGAGGATGAAAAACTGTTTTTT
NA	TRBD1	TRBV5-1	TRBJ1-5	CASSFGQGEQPQHF	TGCGCCAGCAGCTTTGGACAGGGCGAACAGCCCCAGCATTTT
NA	NA	TRBV28	TRBJ1-1	CASSLPGQTEAFF	TGTGCCAGCAGTTTACCAGGGCAGACTGAAGCTTTCTTT
NA	NA	TRBV10-3	TRBJ1-4	CAISEEDATNEKLFF	TGTGCCATCAGTGAGGAGGATGCAACTAATGAAAAACTGTTTTTT
NA	NA	TRBV20-1	TRBJ2-4	CSATDGTPRYF	TGCAGTGCTACCGACGGGACTCCCCGGTACTTC
NA	TRBD1	TRBV5-1	TRBJ2-3	CASSFLPGTGATDTQYF	TGCGCCAGCAGCTTCTTACCCGGGACAGGGGCCACAGATACGCAGTATTTT
NA	NA	TRBV3-1/TRBV3-2	TRBJ2-7	CASSQVAAWTEGSYEQYF	TGTGCCAGCAGCCAAGTCGCGGCCTGGACAGAGGGCTCCTACGAGCAGTACTTC
once	NA	TRBV5-4	TRBJ2-1	CASSLQGSSYNEQFF	TGTGCCAGCAGCTTGCAGGGGAGCTCCTACAATGAGCAGTTCTTC
once	TRBD2	TRBV14	TRBJ2-5	CASSHLLAGQETQYF	TGTGCCAGCAGCCACCTACTAGCGGGGCAAGAGACCCAGTACTTC
NA	NA	TRBV6-6	TRBJ2-3	CATRGSLRTDTQYF	TGTGCCACTCGGGGGTCCCTTCGCACAGATACGCAGTATTTT
NA	NA	TRBV18	TRBJ1-6	CASSPSGENSPLHF	TGTGCCAGCTCACCATCAGGGGAAAATTCACCCCTCCACTTT
NA	TRBD2	TRBV18	TRBJ2-7	CASSAGLAGNEQYF	TGTGCCAGCTCAGCGGGACTAGCGGGTAACGAGCAGTACTTC
NA	NA	TRBV9	TRBJ2-4	CASSVTDIRDIQYF	TGTGCCAGCAGCGTCACGGACATCAGGGACATTCAGTACTTC
NA	TRBD2	TRBV20-1	TRBJ2-7	CSASRTAGGNYEQYF	TGCAGTGCTAGTAGAACGGCGGGGGGGAACTACGAGCAGTACTTC
once	TRBD2	TRBV14	TRBJ2-1	CASSPRGGLWGGDEQFF	TGTGCCAGCAGCCCTCGCGGGGGGTTATGGGGTGGGGATGAGCAGTTCTTC
NA	TRBD1	TRBV6-6	TRBJ1-1	CASGRDSQNAF	TGTGCCAGCGGCAGGGACAGCCAGAATGCCTTT
once	NA	TRBV19	TRBJ2-3	CASSIGDRNTDTQYF	TGTGCCAGTAGTATCGGAGACAGAAACACAGATACGCAGTATTTT
NA	NA	TRBV2	TRBJ2-5	CASTSTWSSQETQYF	TGTGCCAGCACGTCTACCTGGTCATCCCAAGAGACCCAGTACTTC
NA	NA	TRBV6-5	TRBJ2-3	CASSYSQGLDTQYF	TGTGCCAGCAGTTACAGCCAGGGATTAGATACGCAGTATTTT
NA	NA	TRBV11-2	TRBJ2-7	CASSPLNRQGGTYEQYF	TGTGCCAGCAGCCCTCTAAATCGGCAGGGGGGCACCTACGAGCAGTACTTC
NA	TRBD2	TRBV9	TRBJ2-1	CASSPNSGTYNEQFF	TGTGCCAGCAGCCCCAATAGCGGGACCTACAATGAGCAGTTCTTC
NA	NA	TRBV15	TRBJ1-1	CATSRAQGPGEAFF	TGTGCCACCAGCAGAGCCCAGGGTCCCGGTGAAGCTTTCTTT
NA	TRBD1	TRBV6-5	TRBJ2-7	CASSYSGSGGTYEQYF	TGTGCCAGCAGTTACTCGGGGTCAGGGGGTACCTACGAGCAGTACTTC
NA	NA	TRBV29-1	TRBJ2-7	CSVALRAPSSYEQYF	TGCAGCGTGGCCCTCAGGGCGCCGAGCTCCTACGAGCAGTACTTC
NA	TRBD1	TRBV4-2	TRBJ1-6	CASSRDRDYNSPLHF	TGTGCCAGCAGCCGGGACAGGGACTATAATTCACCCCTCCACTTT
once	NA	TRBV7-7	TRBJ1-1	CASSLGSNTEAFF	TGTGCTAGCAGCTTGGGCTCGAACACTGAAGCTTTCTTT
NA	TRBD1	TRBV2	TRBJ2-7	CASSQGQGLSYEQYF	TGTGCCAGCAGCCAGGGACAGGGTCTCTCCTACGAGCAGTACTTC
NA	TRBD1	TRBV18	TRBJ2-7	CASLDRGNYEQYF	TGTGCCAGCTTGGACAGGGGGAACTACGAGCAGTACTTC
NA	NA	TRBV6-5	TRBJ1-6	CASSYREGRNSPLHF	TGTGCCAGCAGTTATAGGGAAGGGAGAAATTCACCCCTCCACTTT
NA	NA	TRBV7-6	TRBJ2-1	CASSFATAGNRDNEQFF	TGTGCCAGCAGCTTCGCGACTGCAGGGAATCGGGACAATGAGCAGTTCTTC
NA	TRBD2	TRBV25-1	TRBJ2-1	CASSDVPGLAGAREQFF	TGTGCCAGCAGTGATGTACCGGGACTAGCGGGGGCCAGGGAGCAGTTCTTC
NA	NA	TRBV11-2	TRBJ2-5	CASSYWGDSSQETQYF	TGTGCCAGCAGCTATTGGGGTGACAGCAGCCAAGAGACCCAGTACTTC
NA	NA	TRBV14	TRBJ2-7	CASSQARRTASYEQYF	TGTGCCAGCAGCCAAGCAAGAAGGACAGCCTCCTACGAGCAGTACTTC
NA	NA	TRBV2	TRBJ1-2	CASSGLGGGLRGYTF	TGTGCCAGCAGTGGCTTAGGCGGGGGGCTTCGTGGCTACACCTTC
NA	NA	TRBV30	TRBJ1-5	CAWGQTGNQPQHF	TGTGCCTGGGGACAGACAGGCAATCAGCCCCAGCATTTT
NA	TRBD2	TRBV28	TRBJ2-1	CASRTPGTSGYNEQFF	TGTGCCAGCAGGACTCCCGGGACTAGCGGGTACAATGAGCAGTTCTTC
few	TRBD2	TRBV28	TRBJ2-7	CASSEAGLTSYEQYF	TGTGCCAGCAGTGAAGCGGGACTAACTTCCTACGAGCAGTACTTC